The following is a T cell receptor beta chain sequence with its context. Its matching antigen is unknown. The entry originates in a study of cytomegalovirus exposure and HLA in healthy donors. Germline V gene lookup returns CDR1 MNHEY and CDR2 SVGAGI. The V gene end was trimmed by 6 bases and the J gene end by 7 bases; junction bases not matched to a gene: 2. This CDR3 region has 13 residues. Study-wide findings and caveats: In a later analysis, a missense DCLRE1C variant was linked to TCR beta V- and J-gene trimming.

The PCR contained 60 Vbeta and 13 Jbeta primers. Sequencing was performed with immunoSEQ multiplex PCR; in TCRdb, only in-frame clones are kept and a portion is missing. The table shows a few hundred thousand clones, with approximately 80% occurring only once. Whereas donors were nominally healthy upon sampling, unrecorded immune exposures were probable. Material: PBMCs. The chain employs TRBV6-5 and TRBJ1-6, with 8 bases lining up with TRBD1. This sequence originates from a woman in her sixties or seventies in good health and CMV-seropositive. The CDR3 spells CASSDRGNSPLHF. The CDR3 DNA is TGTGCCAGCAGCGACAGGGGAAATTCACCCCTCCACTTT.